This T cell receptor beta chain was sequenced for a study of T cell responses to AZD1222 COVID-19 vaccine. Study-level information: Second-dose intervals of approximately 4 or approximately 12 weeks were pooled. Study-level results: Seropositive status at baseline applied to only five or six AZD1222 recipients. Recipients of two AZD1222 doses showed rising Spike-specific TCR breadth and depth.

On this clone itself: Its specificity is not known.

Here immunoSEQ multiplex PCR was the method, and the copy in TCRdb shows in-frame clones only, minus some. The sample comprises roughly 100,000 clones, roughly 84% of which are singletons, and approximately 16% rests with the top ten. Sequencing was performed on peripheral blood, taken on day 0 of AZD1222 vaccination. The sequence was collected from an adult in good health.

DNA for the CDR3: TGTGCCAGCAGCGTAGATGGGGGGCTCGATAATGAAAAACTGTTTTTT. Its translation is CASSVDGGLDNEKLFF. The J gene is TRBJ1-4, the V gene TRBV9; D might be TRBD1 (6 bases). V was shortened by 0 bases and J by 4 bases, with 13 bases between the two germline ends. This CDR3 comprises 16 residues. The germline CDR1 and CDR2 sequences are SGDLS and YYNGEE.